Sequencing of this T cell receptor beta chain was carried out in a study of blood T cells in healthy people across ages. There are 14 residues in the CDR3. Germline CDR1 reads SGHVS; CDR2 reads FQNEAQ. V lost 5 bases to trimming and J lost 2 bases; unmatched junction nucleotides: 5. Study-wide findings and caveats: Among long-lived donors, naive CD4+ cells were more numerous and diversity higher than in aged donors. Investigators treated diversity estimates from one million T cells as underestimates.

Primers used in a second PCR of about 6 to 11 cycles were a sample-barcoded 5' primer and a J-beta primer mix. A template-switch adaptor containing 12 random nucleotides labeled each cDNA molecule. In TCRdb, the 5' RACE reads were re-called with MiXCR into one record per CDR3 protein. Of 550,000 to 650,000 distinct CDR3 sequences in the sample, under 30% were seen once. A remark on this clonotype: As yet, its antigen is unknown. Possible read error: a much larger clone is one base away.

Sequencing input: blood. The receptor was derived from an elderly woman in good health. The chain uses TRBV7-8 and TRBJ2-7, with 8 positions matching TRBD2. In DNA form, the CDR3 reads TGTGCCAGCAGCAGACTAGCGAATCCCTACGAGCAGTACTTC. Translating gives CASSRLANPYEQYF.